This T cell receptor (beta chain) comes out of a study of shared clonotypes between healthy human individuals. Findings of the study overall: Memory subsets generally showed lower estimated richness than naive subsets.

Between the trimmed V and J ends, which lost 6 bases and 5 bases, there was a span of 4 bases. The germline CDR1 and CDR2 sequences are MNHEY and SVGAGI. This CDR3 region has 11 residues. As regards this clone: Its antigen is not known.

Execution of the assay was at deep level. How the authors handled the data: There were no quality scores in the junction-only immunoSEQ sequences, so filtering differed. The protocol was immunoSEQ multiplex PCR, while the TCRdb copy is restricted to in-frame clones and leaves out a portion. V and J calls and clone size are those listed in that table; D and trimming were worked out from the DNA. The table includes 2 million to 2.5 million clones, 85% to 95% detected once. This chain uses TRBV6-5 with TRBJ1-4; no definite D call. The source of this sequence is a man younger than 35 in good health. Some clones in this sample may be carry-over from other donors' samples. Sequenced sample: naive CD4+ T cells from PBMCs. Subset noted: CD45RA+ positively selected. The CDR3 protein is CASRKNEKLFF. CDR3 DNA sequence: TGTGCCAGCAGGAAAAATGAAAAACTGTTTTTT.